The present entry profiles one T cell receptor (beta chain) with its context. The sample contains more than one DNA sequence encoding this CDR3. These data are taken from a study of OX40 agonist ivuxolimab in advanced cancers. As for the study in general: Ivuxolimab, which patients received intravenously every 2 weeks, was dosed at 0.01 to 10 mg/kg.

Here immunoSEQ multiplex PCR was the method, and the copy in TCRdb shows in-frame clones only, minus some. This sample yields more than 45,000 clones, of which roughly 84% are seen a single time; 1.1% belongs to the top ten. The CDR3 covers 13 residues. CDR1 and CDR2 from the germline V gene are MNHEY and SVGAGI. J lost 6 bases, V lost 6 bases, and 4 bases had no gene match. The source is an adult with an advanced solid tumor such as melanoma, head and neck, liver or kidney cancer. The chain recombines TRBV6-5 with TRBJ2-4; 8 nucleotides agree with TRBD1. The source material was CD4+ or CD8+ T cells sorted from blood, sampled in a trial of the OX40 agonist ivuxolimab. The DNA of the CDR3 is TGTGCCAGCAGCGACAGGGGAGGAAACATTCAGTACTTC. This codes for CASSDRGGNIQYF.